Below are 26 T cell receptor beta chains sequenced from a single sample in a study of T cell responses to AZD1222 COVID-19 vaccine (dated by TCRdb to the early 2020s). Library preparation employed the immunoSEQ multiplex PCR assay. Imported from immuneACCESS, the table was reduced by TCRdb to in-frame sequences with V and J called. These copies leave out some clones; in studies compared against another copy, an unresolved V gene accounts for under half, and the cause of the remainder is not known. The sample table shows 100,000 to 110,000 clones, and approximately 87% are seen once. Around 15% of the sample is in the top ten clones. The time point label, read with the paper, signifies: baseline before first vaccination. The specimen comprised peripheral blood, sampled on day 0 of AZD1222 vaccination. Receptors originate from an adult in good health.

The chain uses TRBV5-1 and TRBJ2-3; TRBD1 matches 8 bases. Germline values: CDR1 SGHRS, CDR2 YFSETQ. The CDR3 totals 16 residues. Unmatched junction bases numbered 11, after V lost 4 bases and J lost 4 bases. The CDR3 loop reads CASSPGQVTISDTQYF. The CDR3 DNA reads TGCGCCAGCAGCCCGGGACAGGTTACGATTTCAGATACGCAGTATTTT.

The chain is built from TRBV18 and TRBJ1-2; 7 bases agree with TRBD1. Germline V gene sequence: CDR1 KGHSH, CDR2 LQKENI. The ends lost 3 bases at V and 8 bases at J; junction bases unmatched: 12. CDR3 length equals 15 residues. The CDR3 loop is CASSPSEGAQSGYTF. The CDR3 DNA reads as TGTGCCAGCTCACCCAGTGAGGGGGCGCAGTCCGGCTACACCTTC.

V is TRBV6-1 and J is TRBJ1-1, with D unresolved. Germline-derived CDR1 and CDR2 are MNHNS and SASEGT. This CDR3 region has 10 residues. V was shortened by 3 bases and J by 11 bases, with 7 bases between the two germline ends. The DNA of the CDR3 is TGTGCCAGCAGTGATGCGGGGGCTTTCTTT. It yields the protein CASSDAGAFF.

This chain joins TRBV5-1 and TRBJ2-5; a weak D match, TRBD1 (6 bases). V lost 2 bases to trimming and J lost 7 bases, with 12 bases between them. The length of the CDR3 is 13 residues. CDR1 and CDR2 (germline): SGHRS, YFSETQ. CDR3 residues: CASSFKGDGTQYF. The CDR3 region has the DNA TGCGCCAGCAGCTTTAAGGGGGACGGGACCCAGTACTTC.

V and J are TRBV7-2 and TRBJ2-3; D is perhaps TRBD1 or TRBD2 (5 bases each). Germline assignment: CDR1 SGHTA and CDR2 FQGNSA. The ends were cut back, 3 bases at V and 1 base at J, with 14 bases in the middle. This CDR3 region has 16 residues. CDR3 nucleotides: TGTGCCAGCAGCTTGTCCGGGACGACTCGCACAGATACGCAGTATTTT. Residues: CASSLSGTTRTDTQYF.

V and J are TRBV5-6 and TRBJ2-1, with a possible D match to TRBD2 (5 bases). This CDR3 is 18 amino acids long. The V and J ends lost 0 bases and 0 bases respectively, with 16 bases between them. Looked up from germline, CDR1 is SGHDT and CDR2 is YYEEEE. The CDR3 coding sequence is TGTGCCAGCAGCTTGGAGGTGCTTCGGGATTCCTCCTACAATGAGCAGTTCTTC. Encoded protein: CASSLEVLRDSSYNEQFF.

This chain joins TRBV7-9 and TRBJ1-2; D gene uncertain. V dropped 1 base and J dropped 6 bases, with 6 bases sitting between them. This CDR3 has 12 amino acids. The germline CDR1 and CDR2 sequences are SEHNR and FQNEAQ (reference sequence). CDR3 nucleotides: TGTGCCAGCAGCTTAGATCGAGATGGCTACACCTTC. Protein product: CASSLDRDGYTF. Using reference TRBV7-9 and TRBJ1-2 for the parts outside the CDR3, the full variable domain is DTGVSQNPRHKITKRGQNVTFRCDPISEHNRLYWYRQTLGQGPEFLTYFQNEAQLEKSRLLSDRFSAERPKGSFSTLEIQRTEQGDSAMYLCASSLDRDGYTFGSGTRLTVV.

J is TRBJ1-2 and V is TRBV7-9, with D maybe TRBD1 (6 bases). V lost 3 bases and J lost 3, with 11 bases in between. The CDR3 spans 14 residues. Germline V gives CDR1 SEHNR, CDR2 FQNEAQ (reference sequence). This CDR3 reads CASSFTGWDYGYTF. Here the CDR3 DNA reads TGTGCCAGCAGCTTCACAGGGTGGGACTATGGCTACACCTTC.

V and J are TRBV27 and TRBJ2-7; D is perhaps TRBD2 (6 bases). The CDR3 totals 16 residues. V was shortened by 2 bases and J by 0 bases, with 14 bases between the two germline ends. Germline CDR1 is MNHEY and CDR2 is SMNVEV (reference sequence). DNA of the CDR3: TGTGCCAGCAGTTTAGCGGGACTCTCCAGCTCCTACGAGCAGTACTTC. Translation: CASSLAGLSSSYEQYF.

The chain joins TRBV5-3 to TRBJ1-2; D is possibly TRBD1 (6 bases). TRBV5-3 is assigned to the ORF class and has an uncertain function. The ends were cut back, 2 bases at V and 8 bases at J, with 13 bases in the middle. CDR3 length equals 13 residues. This chain's CDR3 is CARSLWQGLGYTF. CDR3 sequence (DNA): TGTGCCAGAAGCTTATGGCAGGGGTTGGGCTACACCTTC.

The chain combines TRBV16 with TRBJ1-1; 11 nucleotides match TRBD1. Germline V CDR1 and CDR2: KGHSY, FQNENV. V trimming: 5 bases; J trimming: 5 bases; junction bases outside the gene matches: 7. There are 15 residues in the CDR3. Written as DNA, the CDR3 is TGTGCCAGCAGCGTGGGACAGGGGGTGTGGACTGAAGCTTTCTTT. Its protein is CASSVGQGVWTEAFF.

This clone was seen only a few times. The chain couples TRBV5-1 to TRBJ1-6; perhaps TRBD1 as D (5 bases). Trimming cost V 0 bases and J 11 bases, with 12 bases left between them. The CDR3 covers 14 residues. Germline CDR1 and CDR2: SGHRS and YFSETQ. The CDR3 sequence: CASSLGQGGTPLHF. In nucleotides, the CDR3 is TGCGCCAGCAGCTTGGGTCAGGGTGGGACACCCCTCCACTTT.

The V and J genes are TRBV7-2 and TRBJ2-5; tentatively, D is TRBD1 or TRBD2 (6 bases each). Per germline, CDR1 SGHTA and CDR2 FQGNSA. The CDR3 contains 15 residues. Trimming took 1 base from V and 6 from J, leaving 15 bases between them. CDR3 in amino acids: CASSLGGAILQTQYF. CDR3 nucleotides: TGTGCCAGCAGCTTAGGGGGGGCCATCCTCCAGACCCAGTACTTC.

The chain combines TRBV11-2 with TRBJ2-7; maybe TRBD1 (5 bases). The CDR3 spans 13 residues. Deletions cut 0 bases from V and 7 bases from J, with 10 bases between. Germline lookup yields CDR1 SGHAT and CDR2 FQNNGV. The CDR3 region is CASSLDSGSEQYF. The CDR3 DNA reads as TGTGCCAGCAGCTTAGATTCAGGGTCAGAGCAGTACTTC.

The rearrangement links TRBV5-4 to TRBJ2-3, with 7 bases matching TRBD2. The germline gives CDR1 SGHNT, CDR2 YYREEE (reference sequence). J lost 2 bases, V lost 0 bases, and 9 bases had no gene match. CDR3 length: 17 residues. In DNA form, the CDR3 reads TGTGCCAGCAGCTTGGCCAGGGCTAGCGGATACACAGATACGCAGTATTTT. It specifies CASSLARASGYTDTQYF.

The chain links TRBV5-1 to TRBJ2-2, with 14 bases identical to TRBD2. The J segment lost 7 bases and the V segment lost 4 bases, leaving 9 bases of the junction unmatched. The CDR3 loop spans 17 amino acids. From germline, CDR1 is SGHRS and CDR2 YFSETQ. Written as DNA, the CDR3 is TGCGCCAGCAGCCTTCCGACTAGCGGGGGGGCGAGCGGGGAGCTGTTTTTT. Residues: CASSLPTSGGASGELFF.

This sequence joins TRBV5-4 and TRBJ1-5; no definite D call. The V and J ends lost 0 bases and 7 bases respectively, with 8 bases between them. CDR1 and CDR2 from the germline V gene are SGHNT and YYREEE (reference sequence). This CDR3 contains 13 residues. For the CDR3, the DNA is TGTGCCAGCAGCTTGGATGTGGAGCAGCCCCAGCATTTT. This sequence encodes CASSLDVEQPQHF.

The chain is built from TRBV14 and TRBJ1-2; no clear D. V was pared by 1 base and J by 4 bases, with 7 bases between. This CDR3 comprises 13 residues. CDR1 and CDR2 from the germline V gene are SGHDN and FVKESK. The CDR3 nucleotides are TGTGCCAGCAGCCAAGCCGGGTTCTATGGCTACACCTTC. This codes for CASSQAGFYGYTF.

This chain joins TRBV9 and TRBJ2-1, with 8 bases identical to TRBD2. CDR1 SGDLS and CDR2 YYNGEE come from the germline V gene. The CDR3 consists of 14 residues. With V trimmed by 0 bases and J by 5 bases, 1 base remained unmatched. CDR3 DNA sequence: TGTGCCAGCAGCGTAGACGGGAGGGACAATGAGCAGTTCTTC. It yields the protein CASSVDGRDNEQFF.

This clone has only one observation. Germline is not matched at one junction end, which may reflect a read error. The chain links TRBV4-1 to TRBJ1-2; perhaps TRBD1 as D (5 bases). This CDR3 contains 14 residues. Per germline, CDR1 MGHRA and CDR2 YSYEKL. CDR3 sequence reads: CASSQVSAGPFKYF. The CDR3 bases are TGCGCCAGCAGCCAAGTCTCGGCAGGGCCGTTCAAATACTTC.

J is TRBJ2-3 and V is TRBV7-2, with D possibly being TRBD2 (5 bases). From germline, CDR1 is SGHTA and CDR2 FQGNSA. With 2 bases removed from V and 1 base from J, the gap between germline ends came to 13 bases. This CDR3 is built from 16 residues. The CDR3 DNA is TGTGCCAGCAGCTTACGGCCTAGCCTCCGCACAGATACGCAGTATTTT. Its protein product is CASSLRPSLRTDTQYF.

This clone was seen a single time. The chain is built from TRBV7-9 and TRBJ1-2; D is unclear. V gave up 5 bases and J gave up 2 bases, with 9 bases separating them. In germline, CDR1 is SEHNR, CDR2 FQNEAQ (reference sequence). CDR3 size: 13 residues. The CDR3 region is CASSTQGNYGYTF. The CDR3 region has the DNA TGTGCCAGCAGCACGCAAGGGAACTATGGCTACACCTTC.

The chain's CDR3 is CATRGSRHPSTDTQYF. The CDR3 DNA reads as TGTGCCACCCGAGGGAGCAGACATCCTAGCACAGATACGCAGTATTTT. The rearrangement links TRBV24-1 to TRBJ2-3, with D possibly TRBD2 on 5 matching bases. V lost 9 bases and J lost 0, with 18 bases in between. This CDR3 comprises 16 residues. Looked up from germline, CDR1 is KGHDR and CDR2 is SFDVKD.

The chain has TRBV27 and TRBJ1-4; D remains ambiguous. The CDR3 is 15 residues long. The V end was cut by 2 bases, the J end by 3 bases, with 10 bases between. CDR1 and CDR2 from the germline V gene are MNHEY and SMNVEV (reference sequence). The CDR3 region is CASSLVRNSNEKLFF. The CDR3 bases are TGTGCCAGCAGTTTAGTCAGGAACTCTAATGAAAAACTGTTTTTT.

The chain combines TRBV2 with TRBJ2-2; D possibly corresponds to TRBD1 (6 bases). The V gene's germline CDR1 is SNHLY and CDR2 FYNNEI. V lost 5 bases and J 7 bases, leaving 20 bases between the germline ends. The CDR3 has 16 residues. The CDR3 spells CASSTKRTDIVGELFF. The CDR3 region has the DNA TGTGCCAGCAGTACCAAGAGGACAGATATAGTCGGGGAGCTGTTTTTT. The complete variable domain, with remaining parts taken from reference TRBV2 and TRBJ2-2, reads EPEVTQTPSHQVTQMGQEVILRCVPISNHLYFYWYRQILGQKVEFLVSFYNNEISEKSEIFDDQFSVERPDGSNFTLKIRSTKLEDSAMYFCASSTKRTDIVGELFFGEGSRLTVL.

The chain combines TRBV7-9 with TRBJ1-6; D unclear. The CDR3 spans 14 residues. Trimming took 5 bases from V and 10 from J, leaving 15 bases between them. Germline assignment: CDR1 SEHNR and CDR2 FQNEAQ (reference sequence). DNA of the CDR3: TGTGCCAGCAGCCCGAGTGGACCGTCATCACCCCTCCACTTT. This codes for CASSPSGPSSPLHF.